This TCR beta chain was sequenced for a study of blood T cell repertoires in COVID-19. As for the study in general: Sites in the United States, Italy and Spain provided acute and convalescent COVID-19 samples. PBMCs, B-cell-depleted T cells, or T cells were the source of the cDNA or gDNA that made up the material.

Original methodology: It was from reference gene primer amplification that nucleated cell counts were estimated. TCRdb's table, derived via immunoSEQ multiplex PCR, lists solely in-frame clones and lacks some. That table is the source of V, J and clone size, and D and trimming were worked out from the DNA. The data show roughly 670,000 clones, just under 90% seen once. The origin of this receptor is a woman younger than 30 with acute or convalescent COVID-19. Sample: peripheral blood.

The CDR3, as DNA: TGTGCCAGCAGCTGGGACAGGGACGAGACCCAGTACTTC. Translated, it gives CASSWDRDETQYF. The chain has TRBV5-8 and TRBJ2-5; 9 nucleotides match TRBD1. This CDR3 contains 13 residues. Per germline, CDR1 SGHTS and CDR2 YDEGEE. The V and J ends lost 3 bases and 5 bases, in that order; junction bases with no gene match: 2.